This record looks at one T cell receptor beta chain sequence and its context. Its cognate antigen has yet to be identified. No qualities accompany the bases; no much larger clone lies one base away. From a lookup of the germline V gene, CDR1 and CDR2 are SGHTA and FQGTGA. Inclusive of the bounding cysteine and phenylalanine, the CDR3 is 15 residues long. The DNA shown is the 45-base CDR3, in frame from base 1. The V end gives up 8 bases and the J end 2 bases, leaving 10 bases in the junction not matched to a gene. These data originate in a study of siplizumab effects on memory and regulatory T cells (dated 2019 in TCRdb). For the study in its entirety: The effect of the anti-CD2 antibody siplizumab on alloreactive T-cell subsets was examined in allogeneic mixed lymphocyte reactions constructed from human PBMCs.

General conclusions and limits of the study: A naive or memory phenotype could not be assigned to roughly 75-97% of proliferating CD4+ or CD8+ clones. Siplizumab significantly reduced the cumulative frequency of alloreactive sequences traceable to unstimulated CD4+ memory T cells. Among mappable alloreactive CD4+ clones, the Treg-derived fraction averaged about 70% with siplizumab versus around 29% in control reactions. The suppressive function of proliferating Tregs from siplizumab cultures was not functionally confirmed. Because sequences below about 10^-5 frequency were poorly captured, only a minor fraction of alloreactive clones could be mapped to unstimulated subsets. Greater diversity appeared to be present in unstimulated naive T cells than in memory T cells, and a substantial contribution to the alloresponse seemed to be made by naive cells.

The library was made by the immunoSEQ multiplex PCR assay. Some 100,000 TCR templates per sample were assayed by the deep sequencing platform. Genomic DNA extracted from sorted T cells was the material used for TCRbeta CDR3 sequencing. The study's own analysis went as follows. The R programming language was used for the clonal analysis of the TCRbeta CDR3 data. Unstimulated samples were compared with post-reaction CFSE-low samples to define alloreactive CD4+ and CD8+ clones. Regulatory or non-regulatory origin was assigned to alloreactive CD4+ clones by matching of sequences to sorted unstimulated Treg and non-Treg repertoires. This immuneACCESS table, as held by TCRdb, lists in-frame sequences with V and J called but not all clones. Of the missing ones, under half trace to an unresolved V gene in checked studies; the others have no known cause. The DNA was the basis for D and trimming; V, J and clone size are from that table. The sample table lists around 110,000 clones, about 94% of them with a count of one. The ten largest make up under 2% of the sample.

Sorted unstimulated T cells and proliferating T cells recovered from mixed lymphocyte reactions underwent TCRbeta CDR3 sequencing. Fresh whole blood from about 9 HLA-typed healthy donors was used as the source from which PBMCs were isolated. Unstimulated CD4+ non-regulatory T cells were FACS-sorted to map the origin of alloreactive clones. The receptor was derived from a human donor in good health. Sequenced input: non-Treg CD4+ T cells sorted from blood. The cell subset or site label, as the study defines it: FACS-sorted unstimulated CD4+ non-regulatory T cells. This chain joins TRBV7-3 to TRBJ2-3; TRBD1 lines up with 7 middle nucleotides. The CDR3 amino acid sequence is: CASSNGDRYTDTQYF. The DNA sequence is as follows: TGTGCCAGCTCAAACGGGGACAGATACACAGATACGCAGTATTTT. The full variable domain, completed from the reference TRBV7-3 and TRBJ2-3 proteins outside the CDR3, reads GAGVSQTPSNKVTEKGKYVELRCDPISGHTALYWYRQSLGQGPEFLIYFQGTGAADDSGLPNDRFFAVRPEGSVSTLKIQRTERGDSAVYLCASSNGDRYTDTQYFGPGTRLTVL.